These 14 T cell receptor beta chains originate from one sample sequenced in a study of cytomegalovirus exposure and HLA in healthy donors. The PCR used 60 Vbeta and 13 Jbeta primers. Data came from immunoSEQ multiplex PCR; TCRdb stores just in-frame clones and leaves some out. The sample contains some 120,000 clones, roughly 82% of which appear only once. Material: PBMCs. Source of these receptors: a woman aged 18 to 35 in good health and CMV-seronegative.

The chain couples TRBV7-6 to TRBJ2-5, with 8 nucleotides matching TRBD2. The CDR3 extends over 18 amino acids. Trimming cost V 5 bases and J 5 bases; bases outside gene matches: 19. Germline values: CDR1 SGHVS, CDR2 FNYEAQ. Written as DNA, the CDR3 is TGTGCCAGCAGCCCGGGAGGCCTAGCGGGCTCCTGGGGGGAGACCCAGTACTTC. Amino acid sequence: CASSPGGLAGSWGETQYF.

This rearrangement joins TRBV4-2 to TRBJ2-5; 10 bases match TRBD2. The CDR3 loop spans 18 amino acids. CDR1 LGHNA and CDR2 YNFKEQ come from the germline V gene. The trim removed 0 bases at V and 2 bases at J, leaving 9 bases unmatched. The CDR3 sequence: CASSQDRSSGGPQETQYF. The CDR3 region has the DNA TGTGCCAGCAGCCAAGATCGGAGTAGCGGGGGGCCACAAGAGACCCAGTACTTC.

This clone occurred a few times. The V call is TRBV10-2, the J call TRBJ1-1; D is possibly TRBD1 (6 bases). V was pared by 1 base and J by 1 base, with 10 bases between. Looked up from germline, CDR1 is WSHSY and CDR2 is SAAADI. CDR3 length: 15 amino acids. Here the CDR3 DNA reads TGCGCCAGCAGTGAGTTTGGGGGCGGGAACACTGAAGCTTTCTTT. Amino acids: CASSEFGGGNTEAFF.

The table lists this clone with a few counts. This chain uses TRBV11-2 with TRBJ2-2; 10 nucleotides align to TRBD2. Germline CDR1 reads SGHAT; CDR2 reads FQNNGV. V dropped 6 bases and J dropped 4; count of bases not matched to a gene: 5. CDR3 length equals 15 residues. The CDR3 region has the DNA TGTGCCAGCAGGGAGAGCGGGGGGGCCACCGGGGAGCTGTTTTTT. It codes for CASRESGGATGELFF.

The chain uses TRBV13 and TRBJ2-3; TRBD2 aligns across 8 bases. Germline values: CDR1 PRHDT, CDR2 FYEKMQ (reference sequence). The CDR3 loop spans 18 amino acids. V lost 0 bases and J lost 2; bases outside the gene matches: 10. The CDR3 DNA reads as TGTGCCAGCAGCTTAGGAAGGGCTCGGGGGGGCCCCACAGATACGCAGTATTTT. This gives the protein CASSLGRARGGPTDTQYF.

The chain recombines TRBV6-6 with TRBJ1-6; 8 bases line up with TRBD1. The CDR3 totals 16 residues. CDR1 and CDR2 (germline): MNHNY, SVGAGI (reference sequence). V dropped 2 bases and J dropped 10; count of bases not matched to a gene: 10. The CDR3 nucleotides read TGTGCCAGCAGTTACATCTCGACAGGGGAAGGCTCACCCCTCCACTTT. It encodes CASSYISTGEGSPLHF.

The J gene is TRBJ1-1, the V gene TRBV9; no clear D. Germline-derived CDR1 and CDR2 are SGDLS and YYNGEE. CDR3 length equals 13 residues. Trimming left V 2 bases short and J 1 base short, with 6 bases between. The DNA of the CDR3 is TGTGCCAGCAGCGTTACAGCGAACACTGAAGCTTTCTTT. This gives the protein CASSVTANTEAFF.

V gene TRBV7-8 combines with J gene TRBJ2-2; D perhaps matches TRBD2 (7 bases). V was cut by 0 bases and J by 2 bases, with 13 bases left in between. This CDR3 has 17 residues. The germline V gene has CDR1 SGHVS and CDR2 FQNEAQ. CDR3 amino acids: CASSLAKGGGNTGELFF. CDR3 in DNA: TGTGCCAGCAGCTTAGCGAAGGGGGGGGGAAACACCGGGGAGCTGTTTTTT.

Only a few counts were recorded for this clone. The V and J genes are TRBV7-9 and TRBJ2-1; D gene uncertain. The CDR3 is 14 amino acids. Trimming stripped 3 bases from V and 0 bases from J, with 6 bases between. The germline CDR1 and CDR2 sequences are SEHNR and FQNEAQ (reference sequence). The CDR3 bases are TGTGCCAGCAGCTTCCGTAGCTCCTACAATGAGCAGTTCTTC. It codes for CASSFRSSYNEQFF.

This chain connects TRBV9 to TRBJ2-5, with no clear D. Judging by the DNA end, TRBJ2-7 fits better; the J call may be wrong. This CDR3 region has 15 residues. The germline V gene encodes CDR1 SGDLS and CDR2 YYNGEE. CDR3 in amino acids: CASSVGESRVYEQYF. In DNA form, the CDR3 reads TGTGCCAGCAGCGTAGGTGAGTCGAGAGTATACGAGCAGTACTTC.

The chain links TRBV6-5 to TRBJ1-4, with D uncertain. V lost 6 bases, J lost 7 bases, and 15 bases lay in between. This CDR3 is built from 14 residues. CDR1 and CDR2 (germline): MNHEY, SVGAGI. The chain's CDR3 is CASRDRMGSEKLFF. In DNA form, the CDR3 reads TGTGCCAGCAGAGACCGGATGGGCAGTGAAAAACTGTTTTTT.

This clone was observed a single time. This rearrangement joins TRBV7-8 to TRBJ2-5; 7 bases line up with TRBD1. The CDR3 covers 15 residues. Germline V CDR1 and CDR2: SGHVS, FQNEAQ. J was trimmed by 5 bases and V by 1 base; bases with no gene match: 7. The CDR3 DNA is TGTGCCAGCAGCTTAGGGGACAGAGGGTGGGAGACCCAGTACTTC. It yields the protein CASSLGDRGWETQYF.

This clone was seen just once. The chain combines TRBV30 with TRBJ1-1, with 9 bases lining up with TRBD1. The germline gives CDR1 GTSNPN, CDR2 SVGIG (reference sequence). CDR3 length equals 16 residues. J gave up 6 bases and V 2 bases, and 13 bases lay outside the gene matches. This CDR3 reads CAWSTKGTGFGPEAFF. In DNA form, the CDR3 reads TGTGCCTGGAGTACAAAGGGGACAGGGTTTGGGCCTGAAGCTTTCTTT.

The J gene is TRBJ2-5, the V gene TRBV14, with a tentative D call TRBD2 (5 bases). The V gene's germline CDR1 is SGHDN and CDR2 FVKESK. The CDR3 length is 18 residues. Trimming removed 1 base at V and 2 bases at J, with 20 bases between. The CDR3 sequence: CASSQAPEVGRGQETQYF. The CDR3 nucleotides read TGTGCCAGCAGCCAAGCCCCGGAGGTCGGTAGAGGACAAGAGACCCAGTACTTC. Variable domain in full (rest from reference TRBV14 and TRBJ2-5): EAGVTQFPSHSVIEKGQTVTLRCDPISGHDNLYWYRRVMGKEIKFLLHFVKESKQDESGMPNNRFLAERTGGTYSTLKVQPAELEDSGVYFCASSQAPEVGRGQETQYFGPGTRLLVL.